This T cell receptor (beta chain) was sequenced in a study of response to subunit inactivated influenza vaccine. Trimming removed 1 base from V and 1 base from J, with 10 bases in between. Germline values: CDR1 SGHTA, CDR2 FQGNSA. This CDR3 comprises 15 residues. TCRdb analysed the RT-PCR reads with MiXCR anew, one entry per CDR3 protein. The data show about 540,000 distinct CDR3 sequences, roughly 25% seen once. The same data also contributed to another study, on T cells expressing NK-cell markers. As that study records: The authors generated TCR beta cDNA through 5'RACE template switching with UMIs. Sequencing covered eight donors, seven HCMV-seropositive and one seronegative. Expanded NKG2C+ T cell clones were not confirmed as HCMV-specific.

The J gene is TRBJ2-5, the V gene TRBV7-2; D call uncertain. The source was CD4+ T cells sorted from PBMCs, collected about 13 days after vaccination. This receptor was identified in a man aged 45-65 years who received an inactivated influenza vaccine. For the CDR3, the DNA is TGTGCCAGCAGCTTAGGGGTCACCACCCAAGAGACCCAGTACTTC. Translating it yields CASSLGVTTQETQYF.